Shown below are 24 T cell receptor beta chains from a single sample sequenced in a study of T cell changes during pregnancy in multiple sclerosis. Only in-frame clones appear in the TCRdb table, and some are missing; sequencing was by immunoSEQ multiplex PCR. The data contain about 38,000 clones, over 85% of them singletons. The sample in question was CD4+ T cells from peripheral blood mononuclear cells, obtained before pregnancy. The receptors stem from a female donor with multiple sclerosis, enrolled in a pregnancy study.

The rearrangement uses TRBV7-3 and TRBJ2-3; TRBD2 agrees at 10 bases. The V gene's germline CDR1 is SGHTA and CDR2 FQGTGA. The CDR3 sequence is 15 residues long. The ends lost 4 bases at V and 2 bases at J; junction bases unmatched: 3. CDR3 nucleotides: TGTGCCAGCAGCTGGAGCGGGGGGGCCACAGATACGCAGTATTTT. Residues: CASSWSGGATDTQYF. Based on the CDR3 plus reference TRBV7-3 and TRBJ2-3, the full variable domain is GAGVSQTPSNKVTEKGKYVELRCDPISGHTALYWYRQSLGQGPEFLIYFQGTGAADDSGLPNDRFFAVRPEGSVSTLKIQRTERGDSAVYLCASSWSGGATDTQYFGPGTRLTVL.

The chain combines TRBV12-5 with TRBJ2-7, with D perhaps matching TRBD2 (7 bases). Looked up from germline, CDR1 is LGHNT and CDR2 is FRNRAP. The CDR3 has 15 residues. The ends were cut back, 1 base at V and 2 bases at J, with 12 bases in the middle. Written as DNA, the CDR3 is TGTGCTAGTGGTTTGGGAGTAGGGGGGGCCTACGAGCAGTACTTC. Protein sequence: CASGLGVGGAYEQYF.

CDR3 DNA sequence: TGTGCCAGCAGCTCCCGACTAGCGGGGGGGGTAAAGACCCAGTACTTC. The encoded protein is CASSSRLAGGVKTQYF. This chain links TRBV7-2 with TRBJ2-5, with 14 nucleotides matching TRBD2. Germline V gene lookup returns CDR1 SGHTA and CDR2 FQGNSA. Germline trimming cut 4 bases from V and 6 bases from J; bases unmatched to any gene: 7. The CDR3 is 16 residues long.

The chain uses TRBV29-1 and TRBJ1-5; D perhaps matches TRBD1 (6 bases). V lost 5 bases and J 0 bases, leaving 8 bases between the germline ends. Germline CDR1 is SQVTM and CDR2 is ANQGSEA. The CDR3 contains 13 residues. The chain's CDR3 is CSVRTDSNQPQHF. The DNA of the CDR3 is TGCAGCGTTCGGACAGATAGCAATCAGCCCCAGCATTTT. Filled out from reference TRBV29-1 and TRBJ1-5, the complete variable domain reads SAVISQKPSRDICQRGTSLTIQCQVDSQVTMMFWYRQQPGQSLTLIATANQGSEATYESGFVIDKFPISRPNLTFSTLTVSNMSPEDSSIYLCSVRTDSNQPQHFGDGTRLSIL.

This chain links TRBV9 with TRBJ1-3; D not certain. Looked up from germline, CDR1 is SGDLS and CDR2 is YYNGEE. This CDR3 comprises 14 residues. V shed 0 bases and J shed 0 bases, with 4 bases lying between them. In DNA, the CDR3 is TGTGCCAGCAGCGTAGGGCTCTCTGGAAACACCATATATTTT. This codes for CASSVGLSGNTIYF.

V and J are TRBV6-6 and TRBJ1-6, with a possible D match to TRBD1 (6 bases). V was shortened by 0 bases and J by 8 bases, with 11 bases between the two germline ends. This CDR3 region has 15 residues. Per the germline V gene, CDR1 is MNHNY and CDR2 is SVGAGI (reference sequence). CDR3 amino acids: CASSYSRQDDSPLHF. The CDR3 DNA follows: TGTGCCAGCAGTTACTCGAGACAGGACGATTCACCCCTCCACTTT.

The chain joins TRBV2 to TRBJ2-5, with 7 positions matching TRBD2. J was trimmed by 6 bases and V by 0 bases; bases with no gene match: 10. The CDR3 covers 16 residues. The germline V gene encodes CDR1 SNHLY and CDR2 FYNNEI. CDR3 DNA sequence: TGTGCCAGCAGTGAAGCGCGGGGGTCCCTACTTCAGACCCAGTACTTC. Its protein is CASSEARGSLLQTQYF.

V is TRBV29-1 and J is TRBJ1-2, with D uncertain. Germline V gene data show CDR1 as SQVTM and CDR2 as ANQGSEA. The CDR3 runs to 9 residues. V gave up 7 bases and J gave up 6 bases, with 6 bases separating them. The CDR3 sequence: CSATDGYTF. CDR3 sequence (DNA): TGCAGCGCCACTGATGGCTACACCTTC. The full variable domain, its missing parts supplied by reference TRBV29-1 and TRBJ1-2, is SAVISQKPSRDICQRGTSLTIQCQVDSQVTMMFWYRQQPGQSLTLIATANQGSEATYESGFVIDKFPISRPNLTFSTLTVSNMSPEDSSIYLCSATDGYTFGSGTRLTVV.

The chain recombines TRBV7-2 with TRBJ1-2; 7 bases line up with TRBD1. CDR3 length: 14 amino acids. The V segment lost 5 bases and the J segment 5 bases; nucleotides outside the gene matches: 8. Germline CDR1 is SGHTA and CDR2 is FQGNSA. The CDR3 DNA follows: TGTGCCAGCAGCCTCACGGGACAGCCTTATGGCTACACCTTC. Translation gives CASSLTGQPYGYTF.

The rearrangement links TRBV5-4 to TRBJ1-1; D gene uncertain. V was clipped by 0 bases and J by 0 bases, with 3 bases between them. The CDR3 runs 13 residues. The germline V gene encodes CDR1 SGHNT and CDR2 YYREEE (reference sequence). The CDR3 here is CASSLDMNTEAFF. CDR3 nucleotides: TGTGCCAGCAGCTTGGACATGAACACTGAAGCTTTCTTT. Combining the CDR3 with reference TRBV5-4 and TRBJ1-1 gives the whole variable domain ETGVTQSPTHLIKTRGQQVTLRCSSQSGHNTVSWYQQALGQGPQFIFQYYREEENGRGNFPPRFSGLQFPNYSSELNVNALELDDSALYLCASSLDMNTEAFFGQGTRLTVV.

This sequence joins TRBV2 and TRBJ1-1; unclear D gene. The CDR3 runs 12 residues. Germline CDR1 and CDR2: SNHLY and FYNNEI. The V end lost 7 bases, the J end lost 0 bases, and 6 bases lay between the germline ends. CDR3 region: CASTLLNTEAFF. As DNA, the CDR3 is TGTGCCAGCACTCTCTTGAACACTGAAGCTTTCTTT.

The CDR3 DNA reads as TGTGCCAGCAGCATAGGACAGCGCTATGGCTACACCTTC. Translation: CASSIGQRYGYTF. V is TRBV7-2 and J is TRBJ1-2; TRBD1 is a possible D gene (6 bases). The V end lost 5 bases, the J end lost 4 bases, and 11 bases lay between the germline ends. The CDR3 extends over 13 amino acids. Germline V gene lookup returns CDR1 SGHTA and CDR2 FQGNSA.

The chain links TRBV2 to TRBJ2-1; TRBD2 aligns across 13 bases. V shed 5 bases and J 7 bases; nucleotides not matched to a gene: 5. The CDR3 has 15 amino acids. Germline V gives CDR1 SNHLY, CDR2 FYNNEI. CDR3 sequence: CASSRTSGGANEQFF. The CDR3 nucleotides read TGTGCCAGCAGTAGGACTAGCGGGGGCGCGAATGAGCAGTTCTTC.

In nucleotides, the CDR3 is TGTGCCAGCAGCCCCCTTTCCGCCGGACAGCAAAAACTGTTTTTT. It yields the protein CASSPLSAGQQKLFF. The chain carries TRBV28 and TRBJ1-4; D perhaps matches TRBD1 (6 bases). The CDR3 has 15 residues. The germline V and J ends were trimmed by 6 bases and 9 bases, with 20 bases remaining between them. Germline V gives CDR1 MDHEN, CDR2 SYDVKM.

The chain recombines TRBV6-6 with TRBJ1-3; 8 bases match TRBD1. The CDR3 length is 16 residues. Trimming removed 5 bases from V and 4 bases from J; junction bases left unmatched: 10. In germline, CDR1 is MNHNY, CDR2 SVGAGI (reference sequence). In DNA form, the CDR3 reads TGTGCCAGCAGTCACCCCGGACAGGGACAAGGAAACACCATATATTTT. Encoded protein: CASSHPGQGQGNTIYF.

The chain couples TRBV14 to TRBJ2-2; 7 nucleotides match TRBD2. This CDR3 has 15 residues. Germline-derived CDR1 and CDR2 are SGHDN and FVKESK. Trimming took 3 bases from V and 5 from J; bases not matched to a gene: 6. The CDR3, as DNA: TGTGCCAGCAGCCATACGCGGGGGATAACCGGGGAGCTGTTTTTT. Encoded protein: CASSHTRGITGELFF. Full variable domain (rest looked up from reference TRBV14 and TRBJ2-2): EAGVTQFPSHSVIEKGQTVTLRCDPISGHDNLYWYRRVMGKEIKFLLHFVKESKQDESGMPNNRFLAERTGGTYSTLKVQPAELEDSGVYFCASSHTRGITGELFFGEGSRLTVL.

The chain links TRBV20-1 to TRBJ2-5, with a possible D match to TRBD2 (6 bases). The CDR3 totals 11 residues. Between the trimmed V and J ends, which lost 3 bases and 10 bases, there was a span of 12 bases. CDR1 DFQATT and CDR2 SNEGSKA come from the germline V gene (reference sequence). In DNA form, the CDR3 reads TGCAGTGCTAGCTCTCCCGGGGGCCAGTACTTC. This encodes CSASSPGGQYF.

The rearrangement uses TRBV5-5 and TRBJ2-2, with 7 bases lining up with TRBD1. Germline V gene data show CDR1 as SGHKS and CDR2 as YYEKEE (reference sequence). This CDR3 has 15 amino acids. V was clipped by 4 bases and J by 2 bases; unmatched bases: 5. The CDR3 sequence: CASSRDRDNTGELFF. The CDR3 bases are TGTGCCAGCAGCCGGGACAGAGATAACACCGGGGAGCTGTTTTTT.

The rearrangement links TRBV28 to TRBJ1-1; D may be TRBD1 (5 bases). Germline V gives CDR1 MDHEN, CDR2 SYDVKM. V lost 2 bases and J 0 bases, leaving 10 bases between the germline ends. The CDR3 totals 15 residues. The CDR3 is CASSLPDTMNTEAFF. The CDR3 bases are TGTGCCAGCAGTTTACCGGACACTATGAACACTGAAGCTTTCTTT.

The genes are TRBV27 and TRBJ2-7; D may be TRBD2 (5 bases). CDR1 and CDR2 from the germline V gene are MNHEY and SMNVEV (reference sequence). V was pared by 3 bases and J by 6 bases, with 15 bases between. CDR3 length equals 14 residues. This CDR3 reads CASSFFSGRGEQYF. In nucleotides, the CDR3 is TGTGCCAGCAGTTTCTTCTCCGGACGGGGCGAGCAGTACTTC.

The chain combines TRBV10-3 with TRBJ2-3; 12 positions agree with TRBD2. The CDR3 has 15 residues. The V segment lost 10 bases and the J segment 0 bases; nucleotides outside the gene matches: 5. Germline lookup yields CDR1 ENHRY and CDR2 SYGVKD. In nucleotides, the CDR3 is TGTGCCACTAGACTAGCGGGGGCTAGCACAGATACGCAGTATTTT. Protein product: CATRLAGASTDTQYF.

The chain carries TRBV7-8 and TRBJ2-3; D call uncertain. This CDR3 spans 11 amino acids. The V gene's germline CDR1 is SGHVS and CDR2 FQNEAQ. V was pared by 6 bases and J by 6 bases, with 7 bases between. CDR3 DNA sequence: TGTGCCAGCAGGAGAACGGATACGCAGTATTTT. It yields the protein CASRRTDTQYF.

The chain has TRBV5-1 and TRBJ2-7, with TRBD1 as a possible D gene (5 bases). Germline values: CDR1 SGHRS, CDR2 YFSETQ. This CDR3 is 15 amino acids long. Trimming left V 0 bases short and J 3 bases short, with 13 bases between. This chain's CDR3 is CASSLEAGMYYEQYF. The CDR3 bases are TGCGCCAGCAGCTTGGAGGCAGGGATGTACTACGAGCAGTACTTC.

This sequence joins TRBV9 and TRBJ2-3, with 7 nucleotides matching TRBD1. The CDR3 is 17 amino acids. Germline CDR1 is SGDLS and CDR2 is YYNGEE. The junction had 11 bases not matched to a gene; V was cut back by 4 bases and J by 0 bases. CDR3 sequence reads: CASSLEGGSSSTDTQYF. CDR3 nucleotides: TGTGCCAGCAGCCTAGAAGGGGGCTCCTCAAGCACAGATACGCAGTATTTT. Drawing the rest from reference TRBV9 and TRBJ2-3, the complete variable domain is DSGVTQTPKHLITATGQRVTLRCSPRSGDLSVYWYQQSLDQGLQFLIQYYNGEERAKGNILERFSAQQFPDLHSELNLSSLELGDSALYFCASSLEGGSSSTDTQYFGPGTRLTVL.